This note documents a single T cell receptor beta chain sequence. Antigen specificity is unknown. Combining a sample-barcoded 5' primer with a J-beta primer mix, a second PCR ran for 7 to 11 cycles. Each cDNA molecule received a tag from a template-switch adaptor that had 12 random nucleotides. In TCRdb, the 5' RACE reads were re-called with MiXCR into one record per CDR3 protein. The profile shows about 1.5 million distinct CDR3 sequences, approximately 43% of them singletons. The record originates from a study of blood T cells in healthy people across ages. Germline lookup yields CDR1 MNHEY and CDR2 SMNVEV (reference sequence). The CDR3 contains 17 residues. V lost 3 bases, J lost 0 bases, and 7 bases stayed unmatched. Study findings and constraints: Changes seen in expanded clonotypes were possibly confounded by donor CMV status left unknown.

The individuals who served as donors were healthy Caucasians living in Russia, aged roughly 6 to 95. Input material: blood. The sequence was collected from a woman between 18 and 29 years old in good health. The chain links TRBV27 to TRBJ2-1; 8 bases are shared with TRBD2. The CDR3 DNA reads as TGTGCCAGCAGTTTTAGTAGCGGGACGAGCTCCTACAATGAGCAGTTCTTC. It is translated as CASSFSSGTSSYNEQFF.